This T cell receptor beta chain stems from a study of cytomegalovirus exposure and HLA in healthy donors. Study results and limitations: A list of approximately 160 TCR beta chains associated with cytomegalovirus was given.

With respect to this clone: The antigen is unknown.

The PCR was carried out with 60 Vbeta primers and 13 Jbeta primers. The table came from immunoSEQ multiplex PCR; TCRdb's copy has only in-frame clones and leaves some out. This listing includes approximately 140,000 clones. The CDR3 is made up of 15 amino acids. Germline lookup yields CDR1 MNHEY and CDR2 SVGAGI. Healthy bone marrow donors made up the cohort. The chain recombines TRBV6-5 with TRBJ2-5, with TRBD2 identical over 9 bases. The J call could be wrong; TRBJ2-7 is a better fit for the DNA end. Sequencing was carried out using PBMCs. The sequence was collected from a man aged 35-49 years in good health and CMV-seronegative. DNA for the CDR3: TGTGCCAGCAGTTACCGCCTAGCGGGGAGTTACGAGCAGTACTTC. It is translated as CASSYRLAGSYEQYF.